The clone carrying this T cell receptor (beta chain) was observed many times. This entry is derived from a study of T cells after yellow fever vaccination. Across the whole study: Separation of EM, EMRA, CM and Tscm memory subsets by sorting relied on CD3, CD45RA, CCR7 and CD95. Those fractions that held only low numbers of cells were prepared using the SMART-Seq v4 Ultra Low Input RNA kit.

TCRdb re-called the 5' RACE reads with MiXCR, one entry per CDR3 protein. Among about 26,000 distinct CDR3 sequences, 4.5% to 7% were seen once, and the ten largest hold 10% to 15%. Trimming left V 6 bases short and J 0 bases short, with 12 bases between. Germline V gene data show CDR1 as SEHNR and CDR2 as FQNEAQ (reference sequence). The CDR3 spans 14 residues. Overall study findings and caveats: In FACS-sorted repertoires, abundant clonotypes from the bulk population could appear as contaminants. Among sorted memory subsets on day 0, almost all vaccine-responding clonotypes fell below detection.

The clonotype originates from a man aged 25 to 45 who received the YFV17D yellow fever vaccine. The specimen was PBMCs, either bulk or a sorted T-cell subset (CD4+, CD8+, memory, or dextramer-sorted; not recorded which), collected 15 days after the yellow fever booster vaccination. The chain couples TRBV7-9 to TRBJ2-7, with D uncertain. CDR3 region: CASRPSRHSYEQYF. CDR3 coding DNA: TGTGCCAGCAGACCTTCGCGGCACTCCTACGAGCAGTACTTC.